This note documents a single T cell receptor beta chain sequence. Its antigen is currently unknown. The V gene's germline CDR1 is SGDLS and CDR2 YYNGEE. Trimming cost V 0 bases and J 0 bases, with 13 bases left between them. CDR3 length: 16 residues. This sample is drawn from a study of cytomegalovirus exposure and HLA in healthy donors. The primer mix had 60 Vbeta and 13 Jbeta primers. TCRdb's table, derived via immunoSEQ multiplex PCR, lists solely in-frame clones and lacks some. This sample yields approximately 37,000 clones, of which 82% are seen a single time; approximately 10% belongs to the top ten. Study findings and constraints: Presence/absence results assume similar sequencing depth per donor, which may not hold.

The clonotype comes from a woman aged 18 to 35 in good health and CMV-seropositive. Sequences were obtained from PBMCs. V is TRBV9 and J is TRBJ2-7; perhaps TRBD2 as D (5 bases). The CDR3 DNA sequence: TGTGCCAGCAGCGTAGGTCCTAGCCCCTCCTCCTACGAGCAGTACTTC. It encodes CASSVGPSPSSYEQYF. Looking up the rest from reference TRBV9 and TRBJ2-7 gives the full variable domain: DSGVTQTPKHLITATGQRVTLRCSPRSGDLSVYWYQQSLDQGLQFLIQYYNGEERAKGNILERFSAQQFPDLHSELNLSSLELGDSALYFCASSVGPSPSSYEQYFGPGTRLTVT.